Presented here are 10 T cell receptor beta chains from one specimen sequenced in a study of Graves' ophthalmopathy and Graves' hyperthyroidism. Amplification of the TCR beta CDR3 regions used RNA transcripts (as template). The authors performed first-round RT-PCR with HTBI primers and then a second-round multiplex PCR. TCRdb re-analysed the multiplex PCR reads in MiXCR, keeping a single row per CDR3 protein. The data contain almost 750,000 distinct CDR3 sequences, 35% to 50% of them singletons. Sequencing was carried out using peripheral blood. These receptor sequences come from an adult man with Graves' ophthalmopathy.

The rearrangement uses TRBV25-1 and TRBJ2-7; 11 nucleotides agree with TRBD2. V shed 5 bases and J 2 bases; nucleotides not matched to a gene: 8. The CDR3 spans 16 residues. In germline, CDR1 is MGHDK, CDR2 SYGVNS. CDR3 bases: TGTGCCAGCAGTTCTCGACTAGCGGGGAGAGCCTACGAGCAGTACTTC. This codes for CASSSRLAGRAYEQYF.

J is TRBJ1-3 and V is TRBV7-2; weak D call: TRBD1 (6 bases). This CDR3 is built from 18 residues. Germline CDR1 is SGHTA and CDR2 is FQGNSA. Trimming removed 5 bases at V and 0 bases at J, with 20 bases between. The CDR3 protein is CASSDPTGQWSSGNTIYF. The CDR3, as DNA: TGTGCCAGCAGCGACCCAACCGGACAGTGGAGCTCTGGAAACACCATATATTTT.

The chain links TRBV6-5 to TRBJ2-7; 9 bases fit TRBD1. CDR1 is MNHEY, CDR2 SVGAGI, per germline. V lost 0 bases and J lost 5; bases outside the gene matches: 2. This CDR3 comprises 14 residues. This CDR3 reads CASSYSGTGNEQYF. Here the CDR3 DNA reads TGTGCCAGCAGTTACTCGGGGACAGGGAACGAGCAGTACTTC.

This clonotype was recorded a few times. The rearrangement uses TRBV14 and TRBJ1-1; tentative D call: TRBD1 (5 bases). CDR1 is SGHDN and CDR2 is FVKESK in the germline V gene. The V gene lost 1 base and the J gene lost 4 bases, with 13 bases spanning the gap. This CDR3 spans 15 amino acids. In DNA, the CDR3 is TGTGCCAGCAGCCAAGGAATGGGGGGATTCACTGAAGCTTTCTTT. Protein: CASSQGMGGFTEAFF.

This chain links TRBV20-1 with TRBJ2-7, with a possible D match to TRBD1 (5 bases). Germline CDR1 reads DFQATT; CDR2 reads SNEGSKA (reference sequence). Trimming removed 1 base at V and 3 bases at J, with 7 bases between. This CDR3 is 12 amino acids long. CDR3 nucleotides: TGCAGTGCTAGAGTAGGGGTCTACGAGCAGTACTTC. Protein: CSARVGVYEQYF.

With regard to this clonotype: Lacking the conserved final phenylalanine or tryptophan, this CDR3 likely reflects a read error. The rearrangement uses TRBV11-1 and TRBJ2-7, with D perhaps matching TRBD1 (5 bases). CDR1 is SGHAT and CDR2 is FQDESV in the germline V gene (reference sequence). This CDR3 is 13 amino acids long. Trimming removed 2 bases from V and 3 bases from J, with 8 bases in between. CDR3 protein: CASSLSGFYEQYL. The CDR3 DNA follows: TGTGCCAGCAGCTTATCAGGGTTCTACGAGCAGTACCTC.

As regards this clonotype: A much larger clone differs from this one at a single base, so this may be a read error. The CDR3 sequence is CSASLEETRYF. The DNA for the CDR3 is TGCAGTGCCTCCCTAGAAGAGACCCGGTACTTC. V is TRBV20-1 and J is TRBJ2-5; D is uncertain. CDR1 and CDR2 (germline): DFQATT, SNEGSKA (reference sequence). The CDR3 loop spans 11 amino acids.

In this sample, this clonotype turned up a few times. This may arise from a read error, as a much more abundant clone is one base away. The V call is TRBV29-1, the J call TRBJ2-7, with a tentative D call TRBD2 (5 bases). The CDR3 runs to 12 residues. Germline assignment: CDR1 SQVTM and CDR2 ANQGSEA. The CDR3 spells CSVAEAAYGQYF. CDR3 in DNA: TGCAGCGTTGCGGAGGCCGCCTACGGGCAGTACTTC.

The rearrangement uses TRBV19 and TRBJ1-5; maybe TRBD1 (5 bases). Germline lookup yields CDR1 LNHDA and CDR2 SQIVND (reference sequence). This CDR3 is built from 15 residues. Trimming took 7 bases from V and 0 from J, leaving 13 bases between them. CDR3 residues: CASIQYRNSNQPQHF. The CDR3 region has the DNA TGTGCCAGTATCCAGTACAGGAATAGCAATCAGCCCCAGCATTTT. The whole variable domain, filled in from reference TRBV19 and TRBJ1-5, reads DGGITQSPKYLFRKEGQNVTLSCEQNLNHDAMYWYRQDPGQGLRLIYYSQIVNDFQKGDIAEGYSVSREKKESFPLTVTSAQKNPTAFYLCASIQYRNSNQPQHFGDGTRLSIL.

This clonotype was detected once. The chain is built from TRBV2 and TRBJ2-3; 11 positions match TRBD2. The germline gives CDR1 SNHLY, CDR2 FYNNEI. The CDR3 contains 15 residues. The V and J ends lost 3 bases and 4 bases, in that order; junction bases with no gene match: 3. CDR3 in DNA: TGTGCCAGCAGTGAGTCACTAGCGGGGGCAGATACGCAGTATTTT. This codes for CASSESLAGADTQYF.